This T cell receptor beta chain was sequenced for a study of cytomegalovirus exposure and HLA in healthy donors. The CDR3 is 14 amino acids. V lost 2 bases to trimming and J lost 4 bases, with 11 bases between them. Per the germline V gene, CDR1 is MDHEN and CDR2 is SYDVKM. Notes on the study in general: Across donors, presence/absence analyses took sequencing depth to be roughly uniform. TCR beta V- and J-gene trimming was later associated with a missense DCLRE1C variant.

Primers for the PCR totalled 60 Vbeta and 13 Jbeta. This table comes from immunoSEQ multiplex PCR, and its TCRdb copy is limited to in-frame clones, with some not included. The sample shows tens of thousands of clones, under 80% of them seen only once. As for this clone: Its antigen is unidentified.

The TCR was taken from a male donor in good health and CMV-seronegative. The chain carries TRBV28 and TRBJ1-1; D is perhaps TRBD1 (5 bases). The sample consisted of PBMCs. The CDR3 DNA follows: TGTGCCAGCAGTTTACCCGGGGGAGGCACTGAAGCTTTCTTT. Protein product: CASSLPGGGTEAFF.